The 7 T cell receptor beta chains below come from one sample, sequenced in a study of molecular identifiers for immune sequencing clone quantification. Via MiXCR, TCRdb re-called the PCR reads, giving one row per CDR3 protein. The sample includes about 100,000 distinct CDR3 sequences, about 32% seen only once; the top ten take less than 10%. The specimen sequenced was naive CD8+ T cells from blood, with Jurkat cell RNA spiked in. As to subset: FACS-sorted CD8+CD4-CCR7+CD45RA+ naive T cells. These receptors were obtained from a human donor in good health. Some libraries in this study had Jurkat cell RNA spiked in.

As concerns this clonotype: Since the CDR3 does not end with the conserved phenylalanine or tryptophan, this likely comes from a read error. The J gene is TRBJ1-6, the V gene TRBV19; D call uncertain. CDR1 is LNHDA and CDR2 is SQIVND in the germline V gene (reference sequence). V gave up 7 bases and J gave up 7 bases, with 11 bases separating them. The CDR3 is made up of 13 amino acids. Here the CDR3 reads CASTETSNSPLHI. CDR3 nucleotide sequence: TGTGCCAGTACGGAGACGAGCAATTCACCCCTCCACATT.

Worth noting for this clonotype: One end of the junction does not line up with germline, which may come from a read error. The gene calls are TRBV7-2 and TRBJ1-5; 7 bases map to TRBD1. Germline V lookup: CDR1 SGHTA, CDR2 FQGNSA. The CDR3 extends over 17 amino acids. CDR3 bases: TGTGCCAGCAGCTGGACAGGATCCGTATATAGCAATCTGCCCCAGCATTTT. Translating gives CASSWTGSVYSNLPQHF.

CDR3 nucleotide sequence: TGTGCCAGCAAGCTAGGGGGTAGCTCCTACAATGAGCAGTTCTTC. As protein: CASKLGGSSYNEQFF. The chain carries TRBV2 and TRBJ2-1; a possible D gene is TRBD1 (6 bases). The V gene lost 7 bases and the J gene lost 0 bases, with 13 bases spanning the gap. This CDR3 region has 15 residues. The germline CDR1 and CDR2 sequences are SNHLY and FYNNEI.

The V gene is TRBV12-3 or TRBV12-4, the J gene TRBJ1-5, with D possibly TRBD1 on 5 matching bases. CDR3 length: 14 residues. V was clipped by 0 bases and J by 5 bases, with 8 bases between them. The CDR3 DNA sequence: TGTGCCAGCAGTTTAGCGGGGCGGGATCAGCCCCAGCATTTT. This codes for CASSLAGRDQPQHF.

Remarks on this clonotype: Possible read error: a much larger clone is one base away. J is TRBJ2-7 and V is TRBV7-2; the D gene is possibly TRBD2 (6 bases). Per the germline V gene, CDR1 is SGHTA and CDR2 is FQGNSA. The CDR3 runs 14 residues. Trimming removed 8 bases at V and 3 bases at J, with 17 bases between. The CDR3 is CASRPFGGRYEQYF. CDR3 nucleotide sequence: TGTGCCAGCCGCCCATTCGGAGGGCGCTACGAGCAGTACTTC.

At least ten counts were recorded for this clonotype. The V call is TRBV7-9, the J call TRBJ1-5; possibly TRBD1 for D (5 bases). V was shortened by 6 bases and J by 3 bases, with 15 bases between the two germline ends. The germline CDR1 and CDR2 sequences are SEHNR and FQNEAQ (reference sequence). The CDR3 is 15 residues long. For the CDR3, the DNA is TGTGCCAGCAGTCACGACAGTCTTTTCAATCAGCCCCAGCATTTT. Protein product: CASSHDSLFNQPQHF.

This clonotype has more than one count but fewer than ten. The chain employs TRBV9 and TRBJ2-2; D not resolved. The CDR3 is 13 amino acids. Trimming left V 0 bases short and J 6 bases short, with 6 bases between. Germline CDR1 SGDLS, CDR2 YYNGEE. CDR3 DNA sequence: TGTGCCAGCAGCGTAGTTGGGTCCGGGGAGCTGTTTTTT. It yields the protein CASSVVGSGELFF.